This T cell receptor beta chain was recorded in a study of blood T cell repertoires in COVID-19. For the study at large: From the United States, Italy and Spain came samples of acute and convalescent COVID-19. In each case, the material was cDNA or gDNA derived from T cells, B-cell-depleted T cells, or PBMCs.

The CDR3 extends over 16 amino acids. CDR1 MNHNY and CDR2 SVGAGI come from the germline V gene (reference sequence). With 2 bases removed from V and 7 bases from J, the gap between germline ends came to 20 bases. Under the authors' procedure: Amplification with reference gene primers provided the estimates of nucleated cell counts. The assay was immunoSEQ multiplex PCR, and TCRdb's table has in-frame clones only and misses some. That table is the source of V, J and clone size, and D and trimming were worked out from the DNA. The repertoire consists of 100,000 to 150,000 clones, with over 65% occurring once and the leading ten covering roughly 6%. The sample holds a few counts of this clone.

This receptor was taken from a man between 70 and 80 years old with acute or convalescent COVID-19. Specimen: peripheral blood. V usage is TRBV6-6 and J usage is TRBJ1-1; D is perhaps TRBD1 (5 bases). The CDR3 DNA follows: TGTGCCAGCAGTTACGGTTTAGCAGGCAGGGTGAATGAAGCTTTCTTT. Protein sequence: CASSYGLAGRVNEAFF.